What follows is one T cell receptor beta chain and its context. It has no known antigen specificity. Per-base quality was not reported, and no clone a single base away is much larger than it. The source of the sample is a study of CD8+ T cells in alopecia areata (dated by TCRdb to the late 2010s). Background for the entire study: To study T cell clonal expansion in alopecia areata, the researchers applied high-throughput TCRbeta sequencing to both the C3H/HeJ mouse model and human patients. immunoSEQ multiplex PCR using 35 Vbeta forward primers and 13 Jbeta reverse primers was used to amplify TCRbeta CDR3 regions. Scalp tissue and sorted CD4+ and CD8+ peripheral blood T cells from patchy and totalis/universalis alopecia areata patients and from healthy controls were covered by human TCRbeta sequencing. Scalp clonality was compared among normal scalp (n=4), patchy alopecia areata scalp (n=8), and alopecia totalis/universalis scalp (n=8). RNA was obtained with the PAXgene miRNA kit for fixed scalp, the miRNeasy kit for PBMCs, and the RNeasy kit for mouse skin.

V is cut by 3 bases and J by 6 bases, and the space between the germline ends is 8 bases. Its CDR3 holds 12 amino acids, cysteine through phenylalanine. The only DNA kept is the CDR3, 36 bases in frame from the first base. The germline V gene supplies CDR1 SGHVS and CDR2 FQNEAQ. From alopecia areata patients, peripheral blood was collected along with lesional scalp punch biopsies. PBMCs were isolated by density centrifugation and stained for CD3, CD4 and CD8, after which CD4+ and CD8+ T cells were sorted on a FACSAria. As part of a multicenter biomarker study, untreated alopecia areata patients were recruited. In several patients from the biomarker study, blood CD8+ T cells were sorted further into NKG2D-low and NKG2D-high fractions. The library was produced with the immunoSEQ multiplex PCR assay. RNA was extracted from all samples and reverse transcribed into cDNA, which served as template for TCR sequencing. First-strand cDNA was synthesized with SuperScript III using a 2:1 mix of oligo-dT and random hexamers. A synthetic immune receptor repertoire was used to assess amplification bias, and residual bias was removed computationally. In the paper's pipeline: Raw reads were preprocessed to remove errors, and CDR3 was defined according to IMGT conventions as the region from the conserved cysteine to phenylalanine. Clonality was calculated as 1 minus Shannon entropy normalized by log2 of the number of productive unique TCRs. Whether each scalp clone was CD4 or CD8 was inferred by checking scalp TCRbeta sequences against the CD4 and CD8 repertoires from sorted blood. Here the immuneACCESS table is served through TCRdb, limited to in-frame sequences with V and J called. Missing clones are a known gap in these copies; in checked studies unresolved V genes cover under half, and the rest lacks a known reason. V and J calls plus clone size are reproduced from that table; the DNA served to infer D and trimming. The sample table contains some 30,000 clones; only one count was recorded for over 60% of them. Of the sample, approximately 18% falls within the top ten clones.

General study outcomes and caveats: Compared with normal scalp, lesional scalp had higher clonality and more expanded CD8+ clones, particularly in alopecia totalis/universalis, a pattern that suggests antigenic drive. Resident alphabeta T cells in normal human skin are also sequenced, complicating scalp TCR repertoire analysis, unlike mouse skin dominated by gammadelta T cells. Shared TCR sequences between patients were less evident than in mice, which may be partly attributable to HLA diversity in the patient population.

The source is a human donor with alopecia areata. Sequenced input: NKG2D-low CD8+ T cells sorted from blood. The sample's cell subset or site, from its label and the paper: sorted CD8+ NKG2D-low blood T cells. The chain links TRBV7-8 with TRBJ1-1, with no confidently assigned D gene. The encoded CDR3 is CASSFREAEAFF. The nucleotide sequence reads TGTGCCAGCAGCTTCCGGGAGGCTGAAGCTTTCTTT.